The clone carrying this T cell receptor (beta chain) was seen ten or more times. Its antigen remains unidentified. The sample originates from a study of neurological immune-mediated disorders. Study outcomes and limitations: The greatest degree of TCR clonal expansion was observed in HTLV-1-associated myelopathy, with the lowest in multiple sclerosis, below that of healthy controls.

The CDR3 loop spans 14 amino acids. Trimming removed 3 bases from V and 2 bases from J; junction bases left unmatched: 6. Per the germline V gene, CDR1 is SQVTM and CDR2 is ANQGSEA. Time point in this sample: longitudinal time-point 3. As for the cDNA, it was generated by 5'RACE with 10-nucleotide random UMIs. The output of every sequencing run, over 160 million TCR-beta sequences, came from 15-18 subjects. TCRdb independently ran MiXCR on the 5' RACE reads; one entry per CDR3 protein. The repertoire includes tens of thousands of distinct CDR3 sequences, about 4% of them detected once, and 5.7% sits in the top ten.

The TCR originated in a woman aged 60-75 years with multiple sclerosis. Material: PBMCs. The rearrangement joins TRBV29-1 to TRBJ1-2, with TRBD1 matching over 7 bases. CDR3 in amino acids: CSVEGTEKNYGYTF. The CDR3 region has the DNA TGCAGCGTTGAGGGGACAGAGAAGAACTATGGCTACACCTTC.